This T cell receptor beta chain was observed in a study of blood T cells in healthy people across ages. A second PCR of roughly 7 to 11 cycles used a sample-barcoded 5' primer and a J-beta primer mix. One entry per CDR3 protein results from TCRdb running MiXCR on the 5' RACE reads. The sample carries about 1.6 million distinct CDR3 sequences, 30% to 35% recorded once. Points from the study as a whole: Unknown CMV status may confound age-related changes in expanded clones. TCR beta diversity, measured per million T cells, fell in a roughly linear way with age. Higher diversity and more naive CD4+ cells were features of long-lived donors, compared to aged donors.

Concerning this clonotype: Its specificity is unknown.

The TCR sequence derives from a woman aged 25-40 years in good health. The sequencing input was blood.

In DNA, the CDR3 is TGTGCCAGCAGAAATTCGGACAGGAACACTGAAGCTTTCTTT. Its translation is CASRNSDRNTEAFF. V gene TRBV27 combines with J gene TRBJ1-1; possibly TRBD1 for D (6 bases). CDR3 size: 14 residues. The germline gives CDR1 MNHEY, CDR2 SMNVEV (reference sequence). V shed 6 bases and J shed 1 base, with 12 bases lying between them.